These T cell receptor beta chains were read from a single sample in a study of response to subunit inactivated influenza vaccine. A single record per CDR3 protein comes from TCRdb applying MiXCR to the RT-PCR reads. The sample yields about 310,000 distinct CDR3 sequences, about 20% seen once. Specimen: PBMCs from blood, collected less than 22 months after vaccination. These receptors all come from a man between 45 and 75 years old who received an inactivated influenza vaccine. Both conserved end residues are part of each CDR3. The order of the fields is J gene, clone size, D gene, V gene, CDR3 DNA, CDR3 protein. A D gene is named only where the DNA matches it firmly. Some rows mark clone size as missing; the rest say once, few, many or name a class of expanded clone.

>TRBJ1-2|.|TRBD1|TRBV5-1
TGCGCCAGCAGCTTGGTTTCAGGGGGCTCGGGCTATGGCTACACCTTC
CASSLVSGGSGYGYTF
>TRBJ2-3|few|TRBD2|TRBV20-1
TGCAGTGCTGCCCCACTCGGGCGGGAGTCCATCACAGATACGCAGTATTTT
CSAAPLGRESITDTQYF
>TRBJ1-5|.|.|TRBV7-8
TGTGCCAGCAGCTCCCTAGGGGCGAGCAATCAGCCCCAGCATTTT
CASSSLGASNQPQHF
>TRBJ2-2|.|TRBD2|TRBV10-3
TGTGCCATCGGAGGACTAGCGGGGGGGCCCGGGGAGCTGTTTTTT
CAIGGLAGGPGELFF
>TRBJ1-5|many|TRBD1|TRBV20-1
TGCAGTGCTAGACCAGGGGGTTCGGGCAATCAGCCCCAGCATTTT
CSARPGGSGNQPQHF
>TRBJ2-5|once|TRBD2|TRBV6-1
TGTGCCAGCCACGCACGGGGGGAGAGAACGCCGACCCAGTACTTC
CASHARGERTPTQYF
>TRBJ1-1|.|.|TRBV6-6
TGTGCCGCGGGGGCTTCGAACACTGAAGCTTTCTTT
CAAGASNTEAFF
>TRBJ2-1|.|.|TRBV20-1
TGCAGTGCTAGAGGAGCGGCTACCTACAATGAGCAGTTCTTC
CSARGAATYNEQFF
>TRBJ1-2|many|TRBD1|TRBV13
TGTGCCAGCAGCACCACAGGGGGATCTGGGGGCTACACCTTC
CASSTTGGSGGYTF
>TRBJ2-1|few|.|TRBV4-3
TGCGCCAGCAGCCAAGATTTAGGTTTCAATGAGCAGTTCTTC
CASSQDLGFNEQFF
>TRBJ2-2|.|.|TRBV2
TGTGCCAGCATGGACAGTTGGATTTTTTCCACCGGGGAGCTGTTTTTT
CASMDSWIFSTGELFF
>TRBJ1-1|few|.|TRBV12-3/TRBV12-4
TGTGCCAGCAGTTTAGGCAATTTTTTGGCTGAAGCTTTCTTT
CASSLGNFLAEAFF
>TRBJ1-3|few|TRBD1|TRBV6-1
TGTGCCAGCAGTCCAAACCGGGGACAGTTCTCTGGAAACACCATATATTTT
CASSPNRGQFSGNTIYF
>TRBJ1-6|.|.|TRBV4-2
TGTGCCAGCAGCCCAGCTGAGGGGGAGAATTCACCCCTCCACTTT
CASSPAEGENSPLHF
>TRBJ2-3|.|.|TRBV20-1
TGCAGTGCTAGAGATCGCAAGAGACTCTCCACAGATACGCAGTATTTT
CSARDRKRLSTDTQYF
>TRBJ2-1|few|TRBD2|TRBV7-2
TGTGCCAGCAGCTTCGACGGGACTAGTTTTTATGAGCAGTTCTTC
CASSFDGTSFYEQFF
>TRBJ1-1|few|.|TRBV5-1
TGCGCCAGCAGCTTGGCCGTCTGGGGTAACACTGAAGCTTTCTTT
CASSLAVWGNTEAFF
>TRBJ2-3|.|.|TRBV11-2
TGTGCCAGCAGCTTAGATCTGCAGAGCACAGATACGCAGTATTTT
CASSLDLQSTDTQYF
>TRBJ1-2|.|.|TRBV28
TGTGCCAGCAGCTCCCCGGGGGGGACGGGGGGGTATTATGGCTACACCTTC
CASSSPGGTGGYYGYTF
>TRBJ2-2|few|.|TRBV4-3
TGCGCCAGCAGCCAAGACAGGGTCGGGGAGCTGTTTTTT
CASSQDRVGELFF
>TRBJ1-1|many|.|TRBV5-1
TGCGCCAGCAGCGTAGACGGTAACACTGAAGCTTTCTTT
CASSVDGNTEAFF
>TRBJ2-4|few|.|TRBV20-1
TGCAGTGCTCATAGACCGGGACGGCAGAGTATTCAGTACTTC
CSAHRPGRQSIQYF
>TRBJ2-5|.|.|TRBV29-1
TGCAGCGTTGAACCGCAGGGGCAAGAGACCCAGTACTTC
CSVEPQGQETQYF
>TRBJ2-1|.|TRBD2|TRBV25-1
TGTGCCAGCAGTGAAGGACTAGGGATCCCCTACAATGAGCAGTTCTTC
CASSEGLGIPYNEQFF
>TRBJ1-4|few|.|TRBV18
TGTGCCAGCTCACCCAGACAGCTCCCGAATGAAAAACTGTTTTTT
CASSPRQLPNEKLFF
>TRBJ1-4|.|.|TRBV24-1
TGTGCCACCAGTGATTTTGGGGAAAAACTGTTTTTT
CATSDFGEKLFF
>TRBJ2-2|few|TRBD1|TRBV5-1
TGCGCCAGCACCTTACTACGACCGGGACAGGGGACCGGGGAGCTGTTTTTT
CASTLLRPGQGTGELFF
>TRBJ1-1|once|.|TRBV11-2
TGTGCCAGCAGCCGTAACAAGCTGGCTTTCTTT
CASSRNKLAFF
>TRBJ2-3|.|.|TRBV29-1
TGCAGCTCATATAGGGCGGATACGCAGTATTTT
CSSYRADTQYF
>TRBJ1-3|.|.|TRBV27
TGTGCCAGAGACTACAAAATCCTTGGAAACACCATATATTTT
CARDYKILGNTIYF
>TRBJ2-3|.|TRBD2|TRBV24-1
TGTGCCACCAGTGATTACACTAGCGGATCCACAGATACGCAGTATTTT
CATSDYTSGSTDTQYF
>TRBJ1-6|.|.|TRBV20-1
TGCAGTGCTAGGAAAGGGGGAATCGATTCACCCCTCCACTTT
CSARKGGIDSPLHF
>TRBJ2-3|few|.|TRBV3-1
TGTGCCAGCAGCAACTTTGATACGCAGTATTTT
CASSNFDTQYF